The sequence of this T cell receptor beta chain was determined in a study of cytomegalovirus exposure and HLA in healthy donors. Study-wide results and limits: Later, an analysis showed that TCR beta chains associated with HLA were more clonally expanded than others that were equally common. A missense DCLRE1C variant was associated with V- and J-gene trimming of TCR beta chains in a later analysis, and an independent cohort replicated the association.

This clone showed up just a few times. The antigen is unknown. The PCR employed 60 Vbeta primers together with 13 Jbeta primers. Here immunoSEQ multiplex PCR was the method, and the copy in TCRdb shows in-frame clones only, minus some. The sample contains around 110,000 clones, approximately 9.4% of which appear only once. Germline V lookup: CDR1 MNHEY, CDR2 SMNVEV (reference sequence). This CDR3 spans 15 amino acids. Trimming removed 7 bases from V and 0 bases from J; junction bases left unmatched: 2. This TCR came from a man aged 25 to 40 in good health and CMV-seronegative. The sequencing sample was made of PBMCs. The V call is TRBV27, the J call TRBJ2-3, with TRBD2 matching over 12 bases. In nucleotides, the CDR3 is TGTGCCAGCAATCTAGCGGGGGGGAGCACAGATACGCAGTATTTT. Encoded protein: CASNLAGGSTDTQYF.